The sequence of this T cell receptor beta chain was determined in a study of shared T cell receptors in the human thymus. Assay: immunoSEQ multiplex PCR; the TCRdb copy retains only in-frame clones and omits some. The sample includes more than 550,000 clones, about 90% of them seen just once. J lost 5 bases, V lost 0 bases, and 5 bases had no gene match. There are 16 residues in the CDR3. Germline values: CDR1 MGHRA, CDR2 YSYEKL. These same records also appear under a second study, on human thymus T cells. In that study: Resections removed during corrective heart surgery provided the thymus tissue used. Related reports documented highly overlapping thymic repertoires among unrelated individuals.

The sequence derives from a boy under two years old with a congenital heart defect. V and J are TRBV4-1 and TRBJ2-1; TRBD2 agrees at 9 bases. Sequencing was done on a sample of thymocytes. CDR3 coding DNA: TGCGCCAGCAGCCAAGACGGAATAGCGGGGGACAATGAGCAGTTCTTC. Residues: CASSQDGIAGDNEQFF.